This passage covers 6 T cell receptor beta chains from one sample sequenced in a study of human T cells and chemical hapten exposure. TCRdb called the RACE reads again in MiXCR, with one record for every CDR3 protein. The sample carries about 98,000 distinct CDR3 sequences, under 14% recorded once. Time point here: pre-sensitization, week 0. The treatment denotes: therapeutic diphenylcyclopropenone sensitization with weekly scalp DPC. Sequences were derived from whole blood, sampled in connection with sensitization to the hapten diphenylcyclopropenone (DPC). Every receptor here comes from a woman aged 60 to 75 with alopecia areata. Some clones in this sample may be carry-over from other donors' samples.

CDR3 DNA sequence: TGTGCCAGCAGTACCGTGCGGGGTGCTACAGATACGCAGTATTTT. This codes for CASSTVRGATDTQYF. This sequence joins TRBV12-3 or TRBV12-4 and TRBJ2-3, with D perhaps matching TRBD2 (6 bases). This CDR3 has 15 amino acids. V was cut by 5 bases and J by 3 bases, with 15 bases left in between.

The rearrangement links TRBV6-6 to TRBJ2-3; D is undetermined. The length of the CDR3 is 14 residues. V was shortened by 5 bases and J by 2 bases, with 11 bases between the two germline ends. Germline V gives CDR1 MNHNY, CDR2 SVGAGI (reference sequence). For the CDR3, the DNA is TGTGCCAGCAGTGGGCCTCTGCCCACAGATACGCAGTATTTT. Translated: CASSGPLPTDTQYF.

This clonotype occurred a few times. No conserved phenylalanine or tryptophan ends this CDR3, so it is likely a read error. The rearrangement joins TRBV27 to TRBJ1-1; D uncertain. Germline V CDR1 and CDR2: MNHEY, SMNVEV (reference sequence). Between the trimmed V and J ends, which lost 3 bases and 2 bases, there was a span of 7 bases. The CDR3 covers 13 residues. The chain's CDR3 is CASSLVRNTEAFS. In nucleotides, the CDR3 is TGTGCCAGCAGTTTGGTCAGAAACACTGAAGCTTTCTCT.

This clonotype was detected ten times or more. A read error may produce the germline difference seen at one junction end. This chain connects TRBV7-7 to TRBJ2-5; the D gene could be TRBD1 or TRBD2 (6 bases each). There are 16 residues in the CDR3. Germline CDR1 is SSHAT and CDR2 is FNYEAQ (reference sequence). The CDR3 loop is CASSPSSGASGETQYF. CDR3 coding DNA: TGTGCTAGCAGCCCCTCCTCGGGGGCATCTGGGGAGACCCAGTACTTC.

This clonotype showed up many times. The chain joins TRBV7-2 to TRBJ2-7; D is possibly TRBD1 (5 bases). This CDR3 comprises 15 residues. Germline CDR1 SGHTA, CDR2 FQGNSA. V was clipped by 0 bases and J by 1 base, with 10 bases between them. This CDR3 is CASSLAAGLSYEQYF. The CDR3 nucleotides read TGTGCCAGCAGCTTAGCGGCAGGGCTATCCTACGAGCAGTACTTC.

The chain is built from TRBV7-6 and TRBJ1-6; D possibly corresponds to TRBD1 (5 bases). Trimming took 1 base from V and 7 from J, leaving 11 bases between them. The CDR3 consists of 15 residues. Germline CDR1 reads SGHVS; CDR2 reads FNYEAQ. The DNA for the CDR3 is TGTGCCAGCAGCTTAGAGGCCAAGGGGAATTCACCCCTCCACTTT. It encodes CASSLEAKGNSPLHF.